This T cell receptor (beta chain) was profiled in a study of blood T cells in healthy people across ages. General study points: Per million T cells, TCR beta diversity dropped roughly linearly as age increased.

A second PCR of 7 to 11 cycles used a sample-barcoded 5' primer and a J-beta primer mix. TCRdb independently ran MiXCR on the 5' RACE reads; one entry per CDR3 protein. The sample carries approximately 1,100,000 distinct CDR3 sequences, under 45% recorded once. Points on this clonotype: Its antigen is not identified. This clone may be a read error of a much larger clone one base away.

The CDR3 consists of 15 residues. The germline gives CDR1 ENHRY, CDR2 SYGVKD. Each donor supplied 7.5 to 10 milliliters of peripheral blood. The sequence was obtained from a woman in her sixties in good health. The chain is built from TRBV10-3 and TRBJ2-1; 8 nucleotides align to TRBD2. Sequenced: blood. This chain's CDR3 is CAISKSGLGKNEQFF. The CDR3 bases are TGTGCCATCAGTAAGTCGGGACTAGGGAAGAATGAGCAGTTCTTC.